This T cell receptor (beta chain) was documented in a study of T cells in Graves' hyperthyroidism and ophthalmopathy. Whole-study results and caveats: Ophthalmopathy could be told apart from stable hyperthyroidism with a 13 V-J model.

A NOSPECS grade of at least 4, a Clinical Activity Score of at least 3 and duration under 3 months were recorded in ophthalmopathy patients. RNA transcripts gave rise to amplified TCR beta CDR3 regions. First-round RT-PCR targeting the TCR CDR3 was performed with the HTBI primer set. Each CDR3 protein gets one entry after TCRdb re-called the multiplex PCR reads with MiXCR. The table lists a few hundred thousand distinct CDR3 sequences, 15% to 20% of them singletons. This clonotype was counted ten times or more. Antigen specificity is unknown. The receptor was isolated from a middle-aged woman with Graves' ophthalmopathy. Sequenced: blood.

The CDR3 nucleotides read TGTGCCAGCAGTTTATTGGGACGGGATGGCTACACCTTC. Its protein is CASSLLGRDGYTF. V and J are TRBV28 and TRBJ1-2, with D possibly matching TRBD1 (5 bases). Germline loops: CDR1 MDHEN, CDR2 SYDVKM. The CDR3 totals 13 residues. V lost 1 base to trimming and J lost 6 bases, with 9 bases between them.